This paragraph covers one T cell receptor beta chain sequence. Its target is not known. The data stem from a study of shared clonotypes between healthy human individuals. Study-wide results and caveats: It was observed that approximately 5% of naive CD4 clonotypes were shared across several donors.

The sorted-subset replicate PCRs were given roughly 200 ng DNA, which is about 29,000 T cell genomes. As processed by the authors: Junction-only sequences without quality scores came from ImmunoSEQ, so filtering differed. Repertoires were generated with immunoSEQ multiplex PCR, while TCRdb's copy carries only in-frame clones and drops some. V and J calls and clone size are those listed in that table; D and trimming were worked out from the DNA. The sample consists of approximately 740,000 clones, approximately 79% of them appearing once. Investigators divided CD4+ cells into CD45RA+ naive and CD45RA-negative memory subsets. The CDR3 spans 17 residues. Germline trimming cut 6 bases from V and 0 bases from J; bases unmatched to any gene: 12. Germline lookup yields CDR1 SGHDT and CDR2 YYEEEE.

This rearrangement joins TRBV5-6 to TRBJ1-3; 7 bases align to TRBD1. Sequencing was carried out using memory CD4+ T cells sorted from blood. Subset specified: CD45RA-negative fraction. The clonotype originates from a woman between 25 and 40 years old in good health. DNA of the CDR3: TGTGCCAGCACCAAACAGGGGACCATCTTCTCTGGAAACACCATATATTTT. Amino acid sequence: CASTKQGTIFSGNTIYF.